This entry lists 5 T cell receptor beta chains sequenced from one sample in a study of CD8 T cells in Susac syndrome. Reverse transcription of about 0.45 to 1 ug RNA was carried out with random hexamers. TCRdb used MiXCR to reprocess the immunoSEQ multiplex PCR reads, holding one entry per CDR3 protein. The sample lists fewer than 200,000 distinct CDR3 sequences, approximately 93% seen once, with 0.1% in the top ten. Sequencing was done on a sample of CD4+ T cells from PBMCs. These receptors originate from a human donor in good health.

This clonotype has just one count. The CDR3 nucleotides read TGCGCCAGCAGCTTGGCCTCCTCCACACGGGGCACAGATACGCAGTATTTT. It is translated as CASSLASSTRGTDTQYF. J is TRBJ2-3 and V is TRBV5-1; no reliable D call. This CDR3 contains 17 residues. V was cut by 0 bases and J by 1 base, with 15 bases left in between. Germline lookup yields CDR1 SGHRS and CDR2 YFSETQ. The full variable domain, with the rest looked up from reference TRBV5-1 and TRBJ2-3, is KAGVTQTPRYLIKTRGQQVTLSCSPISGHRSVSWYQQTPGQGLQFLFEYFSETQRNKGNFPGRFSGRQFSNSRSEMNVSTLELGDSALYLCASSLASSTRGTDTQYFGPGTRLTVL.

In its sample, this clonotype was seen once. The chain employs TRBV3-1 and TRBJ2-1; 8 bases are shared with TRBD1. The CDR3 loop spans 14 amino acids. Trimming removed 1 base from V and 10 bases from J; junction bases left unmatched: 6. Per the germline V gene, CDR1 is LGHDT and CDR2 is YNNKEL (reference sequence). The CDR3 sequence is CASSQVGRGHEQFF. The CDR3 DNA sequence: TGTGCCAGCAGCCAAGTGGGCAGGGGGCACGAGCAGTTCTTC.

V and J are TRBV9 and TRBJ1-2; D perhaps matches TRBD1 (6 bases). Deletions cut 4 bases from V and 4 bases from J, with 20 bases between. This CDR3 spans 16 amino acids. CDR1 and CDR2 (germline): SGDLS, YYNGEE. The DNA of the CDR3 is TGTGCCAGCAGCACCCAACAGGGTGGTGTAGGCTATGGCTACACCTTC. Translating gives CASSTQQGGVGYGYTF. Complete variable domain (other parts from reference TRBV9 and TRBJ1-2): DSGVTQTPKHLITATGQRVTLRCSPRSGDLSVYWYQQSLDQGLQFLIQYYNGEERAKGNILERFSAQQFPDLHSELNLSSLELGDSALYFCASSTQQGGVGYGYTFGSGTRLTVV.

The genes are TRBV18 and TRBJ1-2; D may be TRBD1 (5 bases). Germline V gene sequence: CDR1 KGHSH, CDR2 LQKENI. Trimming took 3 bases from V and 9 from J, leaving 8 bases between them. The CDR3 length is 11 residues. The CDR3 coding sequence is TGTGCCAGCTCACCGGGACTGAGCTACACCTTC. Translating it yields CASSPGLSYTF.

The chain has TRBV28 and TRBJ2-3; D ambiguous. The CDR3 contains 14 residues. Germline CDR1 reads MDHEN; CDR2 reads SYDVKM. V lost 5 bases and J 3 bases, leaving 12 bases between the germline ends. The DNA of the CDR3 is TGTGCCAGCAGTACCCTTCACGGGACAGATACGCAGTATTTT. Protein sequence: CASSTLHGTDTQYF.